The next 27 T cell receptor beta chains were all read from a single sample in a study of T cells in Graves' hyperthyroidism and ophthalmopathy. The source material, RNA transcripts, was used to amplify TCR beta CDR3 regions. In the first-round RT-PCR of the TCR CDR3, the HTBI primer set was used. TCRdb reprocessed the multiplex PCR reads via MiXCR and lists one record per CDR3 protein. The sample shows about 380,000 distinct CDR3 sequences, 13% of them seen only once. Material: blood. Receptor source: a man aged 25-45 years with Graves' hyperthyroidism that later progressed to Graves' ophthalmopathy.

Worth noting for this clonotype: One base away lies a much larger clone, so this may be a sequencing read error. The rearrangement joins TRBV30 to TRBJ2-2, with TRBD2 identical over 7 bases. The CDR3 totals 15 residues. Germline assignment: CDR1 GTSNPN and CDR2 SVGIG (reference sequence). CDR3 sequence reads: CAWSVGAGYTGEPFF. CDR3 sequence (DNA): TGTGCCTGGAGTGTTGGAGCGGGGTATACCGGGGAGCCGTTTTTT.

This clonotype was seen more than once but under ten times. This CDR3 is CASSDGVRNEQFF. As DNA, the CDR3 is TGCGCCAGCAGTGATGGCGTTCGGAATGAGCAGTTCTTC. The V gene is TRBV10-1, the J gene TRBJ2-1; no reliable D call. The V gene lost 3 bases and the J gene lost 7 bases, with 10 bases spanning the gap. Germline values: CDR1 WNHNN, CDR2 SYGVQD (reference sequence). This CDR3 region has 13 residues.

Notes on this clonotype: A much larger clone differs from this one at a single base, so this may be a read error. The chain has TRBV13 and TRBJ1-4, with 9 nucleotides matching TRBD1. CDR1 is PRHDT and CDR2 is FYEKMQ in the germline V gene (reference sequence). V was pared by 2 bases and J by 8 bases, with 6 bases of the junction left unmatched. This CDR3 contains 15 residues. The CDR3 DNA is TGTGCCAGCAGCTTAACCGGGACAGGGCAAGAAAAACTGTTTTTT. Translated: CASSLTGTGQEKLFF.

This clonotype was found many times. The CDR3 DNA reads as TGTGCCAGCAGTTACTCTCCAGCGGGGGGTACGAACATTCAGTACTTC. Translating gives CASSYSPAGGTNIQYF. The V call is TRBV6-6, the J call TRBJ2-4; 9 nucleotides line up with TRBD2. V was clipped by 0 bases and J by 7 bases; unmatched bases: 7. Germline CDR1 and CDR2: MNHNY and SVGAGI (reference sequence). The CDR3 is made up of 16 amino acids.

Concerning this clonotype itself: This may stem from a read error, because a much larger clone lies one nucleotide away. The chain joins TRBV28 to TRBJ2-3, with TRBD2 matching 9 bases. CDR1 is MDHEN, CDR2 SYDVKM, per germline. The CDR3 has 18 amino acids. The CDR3 DNA sequence: TGTGCCAACAGTTTCTCAGGGCTAGCGGGGTTTAGCACAGATACGCAGTATTTT. It yields the protein CANSFSGLAGFSTDTQYF.

This clonotype was seen only a few times. The gene calls are TRBV18 and TRBJ2-7, with D perhaps TRBD2 (5 bases). Per the germline V gene, CDR1 is KGHSH and CDR2 is LQKENI. Trimming cost V 3 bases and J 0 bases, with 6 bases left between them. There are 13 residues in the CDR3. As DNA, the CDR3 is TGTGCCAGCTCACCGGACTTCTCCTACGAGCAGTACTTC. Encoded protein: CASSPDFSYEQYF.

This clonotype has a count of ten or more. This chain links TRBV10-3 with TRBJ1-4, with D perhaps matching TRBD1 (6 bases). V was clipped by 3 bases and J by 2 bases, with 13 bases between them. Germline V gene data show CDR1 as ENHRY and CDR2 as SYGVKD. The CDR3 totals 16 residues. The DNA for the CDR3 is TGTGCCATCAGTGAATCACAGGGAGGCACTAATGAAAAACTGTTTTTT. It is translated as CAISESQGGTNEKLFF.

At least ten counts were recorded for this clonotype. The rearrangement uses TRBV28 and TRBJ2-1; D uncertain. This CDR3 region has 18 residues. The V end was cut by 6 bases, the J end by 5 bases, with 26 bases between. Per the germline V gene, CDR1 is MDHEN and CDR2 is SYDVKM. The CDR3, as DNA: TGTGCCAGCAGCTATCAATTGGGGTCCACAAGTCCCAACAATGAGCAGTTCTTC. This codes for CASSYQLGSTSPNNEQFF.

At least ten counts were recorded for this clonotype. The chain carries TRBV3-1 and TRBJ1-5, with TRBD1 as a possible D gene (5 bases). Germline V gene sequence: CDR1 LGHDT, CDR2 YNNKEL (reference sequence). Deletions cut 4 bases from V and 3 bases from J, with 10 bases between. This CDR3 has 14 residues. CDR3 amino acids: CASSPLGDNQPQHF. The CDR3 nucleotides are TGTGCCAGCAGCCCATTGGGGGACAATCAGCCCCAGCATTTT.

This clonotype showed up many times. The chain carries TRBV4-1 and TRBJ1-4, with D unclear. The V end was cut by 4 bases, the J end by 0 bases, with 9 bases between. This CDR3 is built from 15 residues. Germline CDR1 MGHRA, CDR2 YSYEKL. The CDR3 loop is CASSPLWATNEKLFF. The CDR3 DNA is TGCGCCAGCAGCCCATTATGGGCAACTAATGAAAAACTGTTTTTT.

CDR3 amino acids: CASRGLSGNTIYF. CDR3 in DNA: TGTGCCAGCAGGGGTCTCTCTGGAAACACCATATATTTT. The chain recombines TRBV27 with TRBJ1-3; D not resolved. V was cut by 6 bases and J by 0 bases, with 6 bases left in between. Germline V gene lookup returns CDR1 MNHEY and CDR2 SMNVEV (reference sequence). The CDR3 consists of 13 residues.

Note on this clonotype: One junction end does not reproduce the germline sequence, and a read error may be involved. This chain uses TRBV5-1 with TRBJ2-1; possible D gene TRBD1, 5 bases. Germline V lookup: CDR1 SGHRS, CDR2 YFSETQ. The CDR3 sequence is 12 residues long. Here the CDR3 DNA reads TGCGCCAGCAGCATACAGGCTAATGGGCAGTTCTTC. It specifies CASSIQANGQFF.

This clonotype showed up just once. The rearrangement links TRBV7-2 to TRBJ1-5; 8 bases line up with TRBD1. The V and J ends lost 3 bases and 0 bases, in that order; junction bases with no gene match: 7. Germline CDR1 SGHTA, CDR2 FQGNSA. CDR3 length: 17 amino acids. The CDR3 here is CASSFDRGRGSNQPQHF. CDR3 DNA sequence: TGTGCCAGCAGCTTTGACAGGGGAAGGGGTAGCAATCAGCCCCAGCATTTT.

Only a few counts were recorded for this clonotype. The CDR3 loop reads CSCPGEVNEQFF. The DNA of the CDR3 is TGCAGTTGTCCAGGGGAGGTCAATGAGCAGTTCTTC. The genes are TRBV20-1 and TRBJ2-1; D tentatively reads TRBD1 or TRBD2 (6 bases each). The CDR3 has 12 residues. Trimming left V 8 bases short and J 6 bases short, with 14 bases between. Germline CDR1 is DFQATT and CDR2 is SNEGSKA (reference sequence).

The chain carries TRBV6-1 and TRBJ2-7, with TRBD1 matching over 7 bases. Unmatched junction bases numbered 10, after V lost 6 bases and J lost 2 bases. Germline V gene lookup returns CDR1 MNHNS and CDR2 SASEGT. This CDR3 comprises 15 residues. The CDR3 DNA reads as TGTGCCAGCAGGGTAGCCGGGACAGTCCCCTACGAGCAGTACTTC. Encoded protein: CASRVAGTVPYEQYF.

This clonotype appeared many times. The CDR3 is CSARAGGFYEQYF. The CDR3 region has the DNA TGCAGTGCTAGAGCGGGGGGGTTCTACGAGCAGTACTTC. The V and J genes are TRBV20-1 and TRBJ2-7, with 8 nucleotides matching TRBD2. Germline values: CDR1 DFQATT, CDR2 SNEGSKA (reference sequence). V shed 1 base and J 3 bases; nucleotides not matched to a gene: 2. The CDR3 length is 13 residues.

This clonotype was observed a few times. The chain carries TRBV4-1 and TRBJ2-1, with D possibly matching TRBD1 (5 bases). The CDR3 contains 16 residues. Germline V gene lookup returns CDR1 MGHRA and CDR2 YSYEKL. Trimming left V 0 bases short and J 8 bases short, with 17 bases between. CDR3 nucleotides: TGCGCCAGCAGCCAAGAGAGTGCTAGAAGGGGCTATGAGCAGTTCTTC. The encoded protein is CASSQESARRGYEQFF.

This clonotype was recorded many times. The chain joins TRBV5-1 to TRBJ2-7, with TRBD1 matching 8 bases. This CDR3 region has 14 residues. J gave up 4 bases and V 2 bases, and 5 bases lay outside the gene matches. CDR1 is SGHRS, CDR2 YFSETQ, per germline. The CDR3 region has the DNA TGCGCCAGCAGCTTCCCGGACAGGGTTTACGAGCAGTACTTC. As protein: CASSFPDRVYEQYF.

Regarding this clonotype: One end of the junction does not line up with germline, which may come from a read error. The chain joins TRBV7-9 to TRBJ2-7; D gene ambiguous. This CDR3 has 12 amino acids. Germline V CDR1 and CDR2: SEHNR, FQNEAQ (reference sequence). DNA of the CDR3: TGTGTCAGCAGCTTGAGACCCTACGAGCAGTACTTC. This encodes CVSSLRPYEQYF.

This clonotype was observed a handful of times. V is TRBV20-1 and J is TRBJ2-1, with a tentative D call TRBD2 (7 bases). V was pared by 3 bases and J by 4 bases, with 16 bases between. The V gene's germline CDR1 is DFQATT and CDR2 SNEGSKA (reference sequence). The CDR3 consists of 15 residues. The CDR3 loop is CSASPIGGAYNEQFF. In DNA form, the CDR3 reads TGCAGTGCTAGTCCGATAGGGGGGGCTTACAATGAGCAGTTCTTC.

This clonotype showed up just once. The rearrangement uses TRBV7-9 and TRBJ1-1; 8 nucleotides line up with TRBD1. Germline V lookup: CDR1 SEHNR, CDR2 FQNEAQ (reference sequence). V shed 0 bases, J shed 3 bases, and the junction held 3 bases outside the gene matches. The CDR3 has 15 amino acids. The CDR3 coding sequence is TGTGCCAGCAGCTTAGCGGACAGGGTAGACACTGAAGCTTTCTTT. Protein: CASSLADRVDTEAFF.

This clonotype was recorded many times. The chain is built from TRBV28 and TRBJ1-5; 11 bases map to TRBD1. The germline CDR1 and CDR2 sequences are MDHEN and SYDVKM. V lost 7 bases to trimming and J lost 7 bases; unmatched junction nucleotides: 9. This CDR3 spans 15 amino acids. CDR3 DNA: TGTGCCAGCACCCTTTGGGACAGGGGGTGGCAGCCCCAGCATTTT. This translates into CASTLWDRGWQPQHF.

The chain employs TRBV10-3 and TRBJ2-4, with 8 nucleotides matching TRBD1. With V trimmed by 1 base and J by 5 bases, 7 bases remained unmatched. The V gene's germline CDR1 is ENHRY and CDR2 SYGVKD. This CDR3 region has 16 residues. This chain's CDR3 is CAISEWARGLENIQYF. The CDR3 region has the DNA TGTGCCATCAGTGAGTGGGCCAGGGGGCTGGAAAACATTCAGTACTTC.

This clonotype has ten or more counts. This chain connects TRBV20-1 to TRBJ2-2, with 7 bases lining up with TRBD1. Germline loops: CDR1 DFQATT, CDR2 SNEGSKA (reference sequence). The CDR3 covers 13 residues. The trim removed 4 bases at V and 5 bases at J, leaving 4 bases unmatched. The CDR3 loop reads CSAMTGLTGELFF. DNA for the CDR3: TGCAGTGCTATGACAGGGTTGACCGGGGAGCTGTTTTTT.

About this clonotype: One end of the junction fails to match germline, which may point to a read error. The chain recombines TRBV6-1 with TRBJ1-4; D not certain. This CDR3 has 14 amino acids. Germline CDR1 is MNHNS and CDR2 is SASEGT. The CDR3 region has the DNA TGTGCCAGCAGCAGAGCTCAGTCTAATGGAAAACTGTTTTTT. This translates into CASSRAQSNGKLFF.

There are many counts of this clonotype. CDR3 sequence reads: CSAIGGFWNEKLFF. CDR3 nucleotides: TGCAGTGCAATTGGGGGTTTCTGGAATGAAAAACTGTTTTTT. The rearrangement joins TRBV20-1 to TRBJ1-4; D is perhaps TRBD1 (5 bases). V dropped 6 bases and J dropped 5 bases, with 16 bases sitting between them. The CDR3 has 14 amino acids. CDR1 is DFQATT, CDR2 SNEGSKA, per germline (reference sequence).

For the CDR3, the DNA is TGTGCCAGCAGCTTTGGGACCATCTCCCTCTATGGCTACACCTTC. Its protein is CASSFGTISLYGYTF. The chain employs TRBV3-1 and TRBJ1-2; possibly TRBD1 for D (5 bases). The germline V gene has CDR1 LGHDT and CDR2 YNNKEL (reference sequence). The CDR3 has 15 residues. The ends were cut back, 5 bases at V and 4 bases at J, with 17 bases in the middle.